The clone carrying this T cell receptor (beta chain) was seen just once. Its antigen is still unknown. Sequencing was performed with immunoSEQ multiplex PCR; in TCRdb, only in-frame clones are kept and a portion is missing. The table includes around 30,000 clones, over 80% detected once. This entry is derived from a study of graft-versus-host responses after intestinal transplantation. Whole-study results and caveats: Early after transplant, HvG declines were associated with peak levels of circulating GvH clones. Present in recipient marrow, GvH clones included some that appeared first in ileum or blood.

This CDR3 region has 16 residues. Germline V gene sequence: CDR1 WSHSY, CDR2 SAAADI. V lost 4 bases and J 9 bases, leaving 19 bases between the germline ends. The starting material was PBMCs, obtained around 28 days after intestinal transplant. The chain recombines TRBV10-2 with TRBJ1-6; D gene uncertain. This receptor was obtained from a human patient who received an intestinal transplant, so some T cells may come from the graft donor. CDR3 amino acids: CASSAHGSGSGSPLHF. CDR3 in DNA: TGCGCCAGCAGTGCTCACGGGAGTGGATCAGGTTCACCCCTCCACTTT.